The clone carrying this TCR beta chain was picked up a small number of times. Its antigen is still unknown. The entry originates in a study of T cell repertoires in cytomegalovirus infection. Study summary: Based on public TCR beta signatures, there were indications of CMV infection and of a matching HLA type. Study-wide findings and caveats: HLA-C-restricted CMV-specific TCR beta clonotypes were dominant in the ex vivo response.

One entry per CDR3 protein results from TCRdb running MiXCR on the reads. The sample has about 900,000 distinct CDR3 sequences; 25% to 40% are singletons. The CDR3 contains 17 residues. V was clipped by 0 bases and J by 5 bases; unmatched bases: 8. Germline CDR1 and CDR2: LGHNA and YSLEER. The clonotype comes from a human donor in good health (CMV status not recorded). Some clones in this sample may be carry-over from other donors' samples. The sample here was cultured CD8+ T cells from PBMCs, taken from culture after CMV antigen stimulation. The chain carries TRBV4-3 and TRBJ2-5; 11 bases match TRBD2. The CDR3 bases are TGCGCCAGCAGCCAAGACCTTGGGACTAGCGGTCGTGAGACCCAGTACTTC. Its translation is CASSQDLGTSGRETQYF.